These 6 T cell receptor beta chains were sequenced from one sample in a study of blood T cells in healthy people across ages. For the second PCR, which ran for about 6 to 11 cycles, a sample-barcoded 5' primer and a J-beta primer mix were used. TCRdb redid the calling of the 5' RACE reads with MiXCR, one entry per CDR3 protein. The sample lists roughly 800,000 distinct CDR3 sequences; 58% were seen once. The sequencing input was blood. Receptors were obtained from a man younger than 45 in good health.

The chain's CDR3 is CASSSRPGTGPNYEQYF. The CDR3, as DNA: TGTGCCAGCAGTTCTCGACCCGGGACAGGGCCGAACTACGAGCAGTACTTC. The rearrangement links TRBV6-8 to TRBJ2-4; the match to TRBD1 covers 9 bases. The J call may not be correct, given that the DNA end is closer to TRBJ2-7. CDR1 is MNHGY, CDR2 SAAAGT, per germline. The CDR3 sequence is 17 residues long.

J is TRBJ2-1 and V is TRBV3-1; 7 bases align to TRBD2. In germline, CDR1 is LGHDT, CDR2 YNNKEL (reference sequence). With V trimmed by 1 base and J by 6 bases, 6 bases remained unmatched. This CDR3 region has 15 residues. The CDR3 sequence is CASSQGGGSRNEQFF. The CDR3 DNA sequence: TGTGCCAGCAGCCAAGGGGGGGGGTCACGCAATGAGCAGTTCTTC.

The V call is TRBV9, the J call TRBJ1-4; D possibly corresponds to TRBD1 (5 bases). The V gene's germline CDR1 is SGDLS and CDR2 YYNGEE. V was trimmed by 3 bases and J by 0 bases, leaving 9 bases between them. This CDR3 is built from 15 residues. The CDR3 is CASSARQSTNEKLFF. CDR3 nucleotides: TGTGCCAGCAGCGCCCGACAGTCAACTAATGAAAAACTGTTTTTT.

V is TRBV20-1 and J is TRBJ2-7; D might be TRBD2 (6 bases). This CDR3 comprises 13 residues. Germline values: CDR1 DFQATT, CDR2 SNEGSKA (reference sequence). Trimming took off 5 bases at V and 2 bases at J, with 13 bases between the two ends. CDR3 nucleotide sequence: TGCAGTGCTGGCGGGATCCCAACCTACGAGCAGTACTTC. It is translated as CSAGGIPTYEQYF.

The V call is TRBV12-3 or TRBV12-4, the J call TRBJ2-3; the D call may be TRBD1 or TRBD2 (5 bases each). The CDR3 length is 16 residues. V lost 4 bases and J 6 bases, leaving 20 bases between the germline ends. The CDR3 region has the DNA TGTGCCAGCAGTTCCAATCGGGACCAACCAATTGATACGCAGTATTTT. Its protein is CASSSNRDQPIDTQYF.

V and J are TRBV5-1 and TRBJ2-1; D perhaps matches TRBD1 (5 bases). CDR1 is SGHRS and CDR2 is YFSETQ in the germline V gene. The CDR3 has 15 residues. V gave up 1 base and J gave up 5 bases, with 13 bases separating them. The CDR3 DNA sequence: TGCGCCAGCAGCTTGTTACCAGGGCAGAACAATGAGCAGTTCTTC. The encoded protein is CASSLLPGQNNEQFF.